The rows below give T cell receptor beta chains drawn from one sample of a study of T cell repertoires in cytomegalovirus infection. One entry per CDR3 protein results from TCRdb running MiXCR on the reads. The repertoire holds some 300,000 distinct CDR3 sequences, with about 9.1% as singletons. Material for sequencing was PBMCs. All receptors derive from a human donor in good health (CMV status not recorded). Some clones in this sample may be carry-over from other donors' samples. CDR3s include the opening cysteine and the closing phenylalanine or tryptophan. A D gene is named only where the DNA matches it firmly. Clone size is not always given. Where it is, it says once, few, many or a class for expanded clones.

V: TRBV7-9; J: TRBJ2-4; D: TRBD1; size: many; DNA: TGTGCCAGCAGCCCAATCCGGGACAGCAGGTCTGGGGAGTACTTC; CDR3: CASSPIRDSRSGEYF
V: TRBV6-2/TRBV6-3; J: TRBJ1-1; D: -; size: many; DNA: TGTGCCAGCAGTCTTGGACGGAACCTCAATCTTGGAGCTTTCTTT; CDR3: CASSLGRNLNLGAFF
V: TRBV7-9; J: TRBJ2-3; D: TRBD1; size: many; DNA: TGTGCCAGCAGATTTGGACAGGGACCAGATACGCAGTATTTT; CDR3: CASRFGQGPDTQYF
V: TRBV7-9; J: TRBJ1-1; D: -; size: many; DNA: TGTGCCAGCAGCTTTTCCGGGGTAAACACTGAAGCTTTCTTT; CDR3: CASSFSGVNTEAFF
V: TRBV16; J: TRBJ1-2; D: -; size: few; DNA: TGTGCCAGCAGCCAATCCACAGTGTTTTGGCTCACCTTC; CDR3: CASSQSTVFWLTF
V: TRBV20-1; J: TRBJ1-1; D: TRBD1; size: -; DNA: TGCAGTGCTAGAGTGACAGGGTTTCACGGGAACACTGAAGCTTTCTTT; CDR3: CSARVTGFHGNTEAFF
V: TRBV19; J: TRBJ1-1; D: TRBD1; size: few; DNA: TGTGCCACCTCGTCGGTTGACAGGGTGGTAAACACTGAAGCTTTCTTT; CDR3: CATSSVDRVVNTEAFF
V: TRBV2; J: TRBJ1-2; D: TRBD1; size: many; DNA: TGTGCCAGCAAGGGCGACAGGGTAGGAGGAAAAGATGGCTACACCTTC; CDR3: CASKGDRVGGKDGYTF
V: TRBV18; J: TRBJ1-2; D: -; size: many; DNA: TGTGCCAGCTCACCAACGGCAGGCGATATCTATGGCTACACCTTC; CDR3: CASSPTAGDIYGYTF
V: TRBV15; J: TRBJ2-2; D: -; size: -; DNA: TGTGCCACCAGCAGAGATGAGGGTGCAGGGGAGCTGTTTTTT; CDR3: CATSRDEGAGELFF
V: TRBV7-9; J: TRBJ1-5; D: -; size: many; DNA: TGTGCCAGCAGCTTAGAAGGGAACAATCAGCCCCAGCATTTT; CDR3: CASSLEGNNQPQHF
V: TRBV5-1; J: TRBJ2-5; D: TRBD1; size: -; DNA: TGCGCCAGCAGCTTGTGGGACAGGGAACAAGAGACCCAGTACTTC; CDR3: CASSLWDREQETQYF
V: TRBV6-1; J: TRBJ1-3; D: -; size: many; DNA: TGTGCCAGCAGTTATTCCGGGACCTCGAGAAACACCATATATTTT; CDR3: CASSYSGTSRNTIYF
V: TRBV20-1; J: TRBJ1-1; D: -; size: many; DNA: TGCAGTGCGCTGCTAATCCCGGGACAAGGGGACACTGAAGCTTTCTTT; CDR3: CSALLIPGQGDTEAFF
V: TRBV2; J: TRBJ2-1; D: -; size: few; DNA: TGTGCCACTAGCTTGGAGGGGAGCTCCTACAATGAGCAGTTCTTC; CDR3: CATSLEGSSYNEQFF
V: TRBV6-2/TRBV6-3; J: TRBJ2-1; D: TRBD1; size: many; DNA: TGTGCCAGCGGCAGGGACAGCGGACCCTACAATGAGCAGTTCTTC; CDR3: CASGRDSGPYNEQFF
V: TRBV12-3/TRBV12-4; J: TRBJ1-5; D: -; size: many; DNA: TGTGCCAGCAGCCTCTCGGGGATAGGTCAGCCCCAGCATTTT; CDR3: CASSLSGIGQPQHF
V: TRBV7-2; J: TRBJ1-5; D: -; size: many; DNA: TGTGCCAGCAGCACACGGCCCCTTGGCAATCAGCCCCAGCATTTT; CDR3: CASSTRPLGNQPQHF
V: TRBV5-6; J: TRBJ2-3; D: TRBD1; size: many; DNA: TGTGCCAGCAGCTTGCGACAGGGTAGCACAGATACGCAGTATTTT; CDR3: CASSLRQGSTDTQYF
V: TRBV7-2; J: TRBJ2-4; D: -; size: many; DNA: TGTGCCAGCAGCTTGGGAGCCAAAAACATTCAGTACTTC; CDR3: CASSLGAKNIQYF
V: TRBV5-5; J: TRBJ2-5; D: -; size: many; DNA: TGTGCCAGCAGCTTGGCCAAGCTAGCTCTCGTGGAGACCCAGTACTTC; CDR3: CASSLAKLALVETQYF
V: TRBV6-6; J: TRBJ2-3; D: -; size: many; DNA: TGTGCCAGCAGTTACACCCAACGGGGCAGGACAGAGTCCACAGATACGCAGTATTTT; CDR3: CASSYTQRGRTESTDTQYF